This passage covers 12 T cell receptor beta chains from one sample sequenced in a study of PD-1 blockade in classical Hodgkin lymphoma. As to time point: cycle 4 day 1 (C4D1), after more than five weeks of nivolumab. Patients all relapsed after autologous stem cell transplantation, and there was variation in brentuximab vedotin exposure. The assay was immunoSEQ multiplex PCR, and TCRdb's table has in-frame clones only and misses some. The data show about 30,000 clones, with 65% to 85% seen just once and roughly 15% held by the top ten. This specimen consisted of peripheral blood mononuclear cells (PBMCs), obtained before the fourth cycle of nivolumab. These receptors were obtained from a human donor with classical Hodgkin lymphoma.

This clone was observed a few times. The chain couples TRBV19 to TRBJ2-7, with 8 positions matching TRBD2. Trimming took 4 bases from V and 2 from J; bases not matched to a gene: 7. Germline V gene data show CDR1 as LNHDA and CDR2 as SQIVND (reference sequence). The CDR3 spans 15 residues. The CDR3 coding sequence is TGTGCCAGTAGTACCGGCGGGACTAGGACCTACGAGCAGTACTTC. It is translated as CASSTGGTRTYEQYF. The whole variable domain, filled in from reference TRBV19 and TRBJ2-7, reads DGGITQSPKYLFRKEGQNVTLSCEQNLNHDAMYWYRQDPGQGLRLIYYSQIVNDFQKGDIAEGYSVSREKKESFPLTVTSAQKNPTAFYLCASSTGGTRTYEQYFGPGTRLTVT.

The J gene is TRBJ1-1, the V gene TRBV25-1, with a possible D match to TRBD1 (5 bases). CDR1 is MGHDK and CDR2 is SYGVNS in the germline V gene. V was shortened by 1 base and J by 6 bases, with 6 bases between the two germline ends. This CDR3 spans 12 amino acids. The CDR3 bases are TGTGCCAGCAGTGAATCAGGGTCTGAAGCTTTCTTT. As protein: CASSESGSEAFF.

The chain couples TRBV6-5 to TRBJ1-2, with D tentatively TRBD1 (5 bases). Trimming took off 0 bases at V and 1 base at J, with 12 bases between the two ends. Germline loops: CDR1 MNHEY, CDR2 SVGAGI. This CDR3 comprises 16 residues. The CDR3 here is CASSYSSDTINYGYTF. The CDR3 nucleotides are TGTGCCAGCAGTTACTCCTCGGACACCATTAACTATGGCTACACCTTC.

The chain carries TRBV4-2 and TRBJ2-7; a weak D match, TRBD1 (7 bases). Germline CDR1 is LGHNA and CDR2 is YNFKEQ. The ends were cut back, 1 base at V and 2 bases at J, with 12 bases in the middle. The CDR3 length is 15 residues. In nucleotides, the CDR3 is TGTGCCAGCAGCCAAGGATCCAGGGGGGCCTACGAGCAGTACTTC. Encoded protein: CASSQGSRGAYEQYF.

The V call is TRBV14, the J call TRBJ1-2, with D possibly being TRBD1 (5 bases). The CDR3 sequence is 13 residues long. Germline values: CDR1 SGHDN, CDR2 FVKESK. Trimming removed 2 bases from V and 8 bases from J, with 12 bases in between. Here the CDR3 reads CASSQLGAKGYTF. CDR3 nucleotides: TGTGCCAGCAGCCAACTAGGGGCGAAGGGCTACACCTTC.

This sequence joins TRBV5-6 and TRBJ2-7; D is ambiguous. The germline gives CDR1 SGHDT, CDR2 YYEEEE. V was shortened by 1 base and J by 4 bases, with 6 bases between the two germline ends. This CDR3 is 12 amino acids long. Written as DNA, the CDR3 is TGTGCCAGCAGCTTGTCTTTATACGAGCAGTACTTC. As protein: CASSLSLYEQYF.

The chain links TRBV5-1 to TRBJ1-3, with D unresolved. Germline V gives CDR1 SGHRS, CDR2 YFSETQ. The CDR3 runs to 13 residues. Between the trimmed V and J ends, which lost 4 bases and 3 bases, there was a span of 8 bases. CDR3 residues: CASSHEGGNTIYF. The CDR3 nucleotides read TGCGCCAGCAGCCACGAAGGTGGAAACACCATATATTTT.

In its sample, this clone is medium-sized. The chain joins TRBV27 to TRBJ2-7; TRBD2 might be the D (6 bases). Germline V gene data show CDR1 as MNHEY and CDR2 as SMNVEV (reference sequence). The CDR3 contains 15 residues. V dropped 6 bases and J dropped 3 bases, with 18 bases sitting between them. The CDR3, as DNA: TGTGCCAGCAGGGAGGGATCCGGGCCTTTCTACGAGCAGTACGTC. It encodes CASREGSGPFYEQYV.

CDR3: CASSPGRLAGGPRNEQFF. DNA of the CDR3: TGTGCCAGCAGCCCCGGGCGGTTAGCGGGAGGTCCTCGAAATGAGCAGTTCTTC. The rearrangement joins TRBV7-8 to TRBJ2-1; 10 bases fit TRBD2. CDR1 and CDR2 from the germline V gene are SGHVS and FQNEAQ. There are 18 residues in the CDR3. The J segment lost 7 bases and the V segment lost 5 bases, leaving 17 bases of the junction unmatched. Drawing the rest from reference TRBV7-8 and TRBJ2-1, the complete variable domain is GAGVSQSPRYKVAKRGQDVALRCDPISGHVSLFWYQQALGQGPEFLTYFQNEAQLDKSGLPSDRFFAERPEGSVSTLKIQRTQQEDSAVYLCASSPGRLAGGPRNEQFFGPGTRLTVL.

This rearrangement joins TRBV4-3 to TRBJ2-1, with 9 bases lining up with TRBD2. Looked up from germline, CDR1 is LGHNA and CDR2 is YSLEER. V trimming: 4 bases; J trimming: 4 bases; junction bases outside the gene matches: 8. CDR3 length: 16 amino acids. The CDR3 coding sequence is TGCGCCAGCAGCCCCTCGCTAGCGGGAATATACAATGAGCAGTTCTTC. Residues: CASSPSLAGIYNEQFF.

The CDR3 region is CASSLGGQNTEAFF. CDR3 in DNA: TGTGCCAGCAGCTTGGGAGGACAGAACACTGAAGCTTTCTTT. The chain has TRBV5-4 and TRBJ1-1; possible D gene TRBD1, 5 bases. The CDR3 has 14 residues. Trimming took off 0 bases at V and 1 base at J, with 7 bases between the two ends. Germline CDR1 SGHNT, CDR2 YYREEE (reference sequence).

V usage is TRBV9 and J usage is TRBJ1-5; D not resolved. The V gene lost 2 bases and the J gene lost 0 bases, with 9 bases spanning the gap. This CDR3 has 15 amino acids. Germline CDR1 reads SGDLS; CDR2 reads YYNGEE. DNA of the CDR3: TGTGCCAGCAGCGTTAGTGCACTTAGCAATCAGCCCCAGCATTTT. Protein: CASSVSALSNQPQHF.